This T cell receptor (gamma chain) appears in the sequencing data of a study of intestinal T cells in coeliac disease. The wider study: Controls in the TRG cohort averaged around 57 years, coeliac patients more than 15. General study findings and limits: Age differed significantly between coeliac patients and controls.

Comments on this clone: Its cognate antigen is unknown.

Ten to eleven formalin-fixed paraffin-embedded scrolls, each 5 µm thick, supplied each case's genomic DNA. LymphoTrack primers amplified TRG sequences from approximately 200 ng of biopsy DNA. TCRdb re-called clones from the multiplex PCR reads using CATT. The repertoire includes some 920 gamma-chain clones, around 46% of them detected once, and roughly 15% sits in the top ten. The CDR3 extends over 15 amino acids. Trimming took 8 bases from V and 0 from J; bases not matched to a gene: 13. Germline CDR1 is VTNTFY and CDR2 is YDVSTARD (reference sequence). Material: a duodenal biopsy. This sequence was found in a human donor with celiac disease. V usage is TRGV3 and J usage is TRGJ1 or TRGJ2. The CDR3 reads CATSGQATNYYKKLF. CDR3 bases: TGTGCCACCTCGGGACAGGCGACGAATTATTATAAGAAACTCTTT.